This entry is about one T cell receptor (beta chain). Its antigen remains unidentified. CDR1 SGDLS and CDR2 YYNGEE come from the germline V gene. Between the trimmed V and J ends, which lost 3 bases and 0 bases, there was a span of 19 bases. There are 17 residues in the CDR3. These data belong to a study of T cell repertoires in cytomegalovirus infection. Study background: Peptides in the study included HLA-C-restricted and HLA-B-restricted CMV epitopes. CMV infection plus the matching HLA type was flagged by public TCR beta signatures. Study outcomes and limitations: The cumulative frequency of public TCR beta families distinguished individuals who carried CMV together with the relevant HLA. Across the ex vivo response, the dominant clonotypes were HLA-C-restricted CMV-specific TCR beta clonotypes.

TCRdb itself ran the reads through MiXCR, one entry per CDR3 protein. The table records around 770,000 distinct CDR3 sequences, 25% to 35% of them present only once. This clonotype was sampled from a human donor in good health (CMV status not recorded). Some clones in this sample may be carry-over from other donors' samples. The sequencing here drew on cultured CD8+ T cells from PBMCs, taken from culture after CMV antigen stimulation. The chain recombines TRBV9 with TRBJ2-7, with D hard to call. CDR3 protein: CASSADPGRRSSYEQYV. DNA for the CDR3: TGTGCCAGCAGCGCTGATCCCGGGCGAAGGAGCTCCTACGAGCAGTACGTC.